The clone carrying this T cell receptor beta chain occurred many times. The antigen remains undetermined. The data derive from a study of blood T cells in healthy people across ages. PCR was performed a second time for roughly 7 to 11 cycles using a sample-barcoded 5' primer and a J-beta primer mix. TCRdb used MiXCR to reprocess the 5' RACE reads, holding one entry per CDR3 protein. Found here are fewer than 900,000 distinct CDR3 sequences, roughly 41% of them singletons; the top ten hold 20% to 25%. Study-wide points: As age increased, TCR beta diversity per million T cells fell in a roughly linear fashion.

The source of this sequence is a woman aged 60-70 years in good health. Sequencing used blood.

CDR3 in DNA: TGTGCCAGCAGCCAGGACAGGGGGTTCACAGATACGCAGTATTTT. Translated: CASSQDRGFTDTQYF. V is TRBV6-2 or TRBV6-3 and J is TRBJ2-3; 10 bases are a match to TRBD1. The CDR3 consists of 15 residues. Germline-derived CDR1 and CDR2 are MNHEY and SVGEGT. V lost 6 bases and J lost 2; bases outside the gene matches: 5.